This T cell receptor (beta chain) comes out of a study of technical replicates of blood from a handful of donors. V was trimmed by 2 bases and J by 7 bases, leaving 8 bases between them. Germline V gene lookup returns CDR1 MNHEY and CDR2 SMNVEV (reference sequence). CDR3 size: 13 residues. Only in-frame clones appear in the TCRdb table, and some are missing; sequencing was by immunoSEQ multiplex PCR. The sample records approximately 92,000 clones, nearly 97% being singletons. V gene TRBV27 combines with J gene TRBJ2-2; the D is unclear. This TCR came from a human donor in good health. The sequenced sample was T cells isolated from PBMCs. CDR3 bases: TGTGCCAGCAGTTTAGAGGAAAGCGGGGAGCTGTTTTTT. Translation: CASSLEESGELFF.